Listed here are 6 T cell receptor beta chains from one sample, sequenced in a study of blood T cell repertoires in COVID-19. Generated by immunoSEQ multiplex PCR, the TCRdb table keeps only in-frame clones and is missing some. The data show 120,000 or so clones, roughly 69% seen once. Sequenced material: peripheral blood. The receptor set was obtained from an older woman with acute or convalescent COVID-19.

The genes are TRBV11-2 and TRBJ1-2; the D is unclear. CDR1 and CDR2 (germline): SGHAT, FQNNGV. V was clipped by 0 bases and J by 3 bases, with 8 bases between them. The CDR3 runs to 14 residues. This chain's CDR3 is CASSLDGPDYGYTF. The CDR3 nucleotides read TGTGCCAGCAGCTTAGATGGTCCGGACTATGGCTACACCTTC.

The chain carries TRBV12-3 or TRBV12-4 and TRBJ1-1; no definite D call. This CDR3 is 12 amino acids long. V lost 3 bases to trimming and J lost 1 base, with 3 bases between them. CDR3 sequence reads: CASSFSNTEAFF. In DNA, the CDR3 is TGTGCCAGCAGTTTCTCGAACACTGAAGCTTTCTTT.

The CDR3 sequence: CASSPGGGNSYNSPLHF. Written as DNA, the CDR3 is TGTGCCAGCAGCCCCGGGGGGGGCAACTCCTATAATTCACCCCTCCACTTT. The chain uses TRBV7-2 and TRBJ1-6; D is possibly TRBD1 (6 bases). With 5 bases removed from V and 0 bases from J, the gap between germline ends came to 14 bases. The CDR3 length is 17 residues. Germline CDR1 and CDR2: SGHTA and FQGNSA.

V is TRBV7-2 and J is TRBJ2-5, with 9 bases lining up with TRBD1. This CDR3 spans 13 amino acids. The V and J ends lost 1 base and 7 bases, in that order; junction bases with no gene match: 1. Germline lookup yields CDR1 SGHTA and CDR2 FQGNSA. The CDR3 DNA follows: TGTGCCAGCAGCTTAGAGGACAGGGGGACCCAGTACTTC. Translated: CASSLEDRGTQYF.

V gene TRBV6-5 combines with J gene TRBJ1-4; unclear D gene. The CDR3 covers 13 residues. CDR1 MNHEY and CDR2 SVGAGI come from the germline V gene. V was clipped by 8 bases and J by 8 bases, with 15 bases between them. The DNA for the CDR3 is TGTGCCAGCGATTCGGGGTTAGAGGAAAAACTGTTTTTT. Its translation: CASDSGLEEKLFF.

The rearrangement joins TRBV7-6 to TRBJ2-1; TRBD2 aligns across 10 bases. The CDR3 has 15 amino acids. CDR1 and CDR2 from the germline V gene are SGHVS and FNYEAQ. V lost 0 bases and J lost 6; bases outside the gene matches: 2. CDR3 in amino acids: CASSLASGGPNEQFF. The CDR3 coding sequence is TGTGCCAGCAGCTTAGCTAGCGGGGGGCCCAATGAGCAGTTCTTC.